The text below deals with one T cell receptor (beta chain). This clone was observed a handful of times. Its specific antigen is unknown. No clone much larger than this one lies a single base away; base qualities are absent. The V and J ends are trimmed by 3 bases and 4 bases, leaving 9 bases between them. The CDR3 holds 14 amino acids from the cysteine to the phenylalanine. CDR3 DNA only is kept here, 42 bases in frame from base 1. As encoded in the germline V gene, CDR1 is KGHSH while CDR2 is LQKENI. Each donor gave one peripheral blood draw, roughly 120 mL on average, collected into heparinised tubes. A BD FACSAria II was used to sort naive, central memory, regulatory and stem cell-like memory CD4+ T cells with a panel that included CD45RO, CCR7, CD25, CD127, CD95 and CD27. All sorted populations exceeded 98% purity. PBMCs were isolated immediately by Lymphoprep density gradient centrifugation and stained directly without culture. So that batch effects would be minimized, each experiment stained and sorted samples in pairs, pairing one healthy donor with one patient.

The High Capacity cDNA Reverse Transcription Kit was used to reverse transcribe all of the isolated RNA, meaning that expressed TCRB transcripts were what got sequenced. Deep immunoSEQ sequencing was performed on naive, central memory and regulatory T cell samples, with an average of approximately 3.9 million total reads per sample. Sorted cells were lysed in RLT buffer and RNA was extracted with DNase-treated RNeasy Micro or Mini kits, depending on cell number. Each cell subset was processed separately to prevent cross-contamination, with patient and healthy donor samples processed together. The immunoSEQ multiplex PCR was used to amplify TCRB sequences from cDNA, generating 87-bp fragments that spanned the CDR3 region. Sequencing of the amplicons was done on the Illumina HiSeq platform. Under the source paper's analysis protocol: PCR bias was computationally corrected using synthetic template baselines, reads within Hamming distance 2 were collapsed, and singletons that could not be merged were discarded. Reads were aligned against IMGT to assign V, D and J genes, CDR3 length and insertions or deletions at six rearrangement sites. Clonotype counts were normalized to sorted cell number within each subset before computing true diversity and Gini coefficients with the tcR R package. The overlap coefficient, calculated on TCRB nucleotide sequences, was used to measure repertoire sharing. The table was pulled from immuneACCESS by TCRdb, which kept in-frame rearrangements only. Such tables lose some clones; where checked, under half of the loss comes from unresolved V genes, and the rest has no known cause. V and J calls and clone size come straight from that table; D and trimming were deduced from the DNA. In all, the sample holds roughly 100,000 clones, and under 30% of those were seen once. Of the sample, approximately 0.5% falls within the top ten clones.

This entry comes from a study of beta chain features in type 1 diabetes listed by TCRdb under 2018. In the study overall: Patients and healthy donors did not differ in mean age, gender distribution, total cell number or subset yield. A total of approximately 110,000,000 sorted cells were examined across all samples, and a strong correlation was observed between cell number per subset and RNA yield. In the study, recently diagnosed type 1 diabetes patients and matched healthy donors were compared on the TCRB repertoires of their sorted circulating CD4+ T cell subsets. Whereas all 30 or so donors provided naive and central memory subsets, regulatory and stem cell-like memory subsets were isolated from just 8 patients and about 8 healthy donors.

The study at large found these results: Only small numbers of individuals were included in the HLA sub-analyses, which left unresolved whether HLA type had any influence on TCRB rearrangement. Type 1 diabetes patients showed a moderate but significant shortening of TCRB CDR3 length in all four CD4+ subsets. Fewer insertions and more nucleotide deletions at VDJ recombination sites were observed in patients with type 1 diabetes, implying thymic rearrangement abnormalities. PCR may preferentially amplify shorter templates, but because patient and control samples were amplified and corrected together, any resulting skew would affect both groups equally. Sequencing cDNA rather than genomic DNA could over-represent highly expressing activated cells, although activation and CD3 levels did not differ between groups. The naive, central memory and regulatory TCRB repertoires appeared to resemble one another more closely among patients than among healthy donors.

The material sequenced was central memory CD4+ T cells from blood. The TCR originated in a woman between 18 and 29 years old with type 1 diabetes. The sequence is built from TRBV18 and TRBJ1-4; 6 matching bases give a weak D call of TRBD1. The CDR3: CASSPGQLNEKLFF. The DNA sequence is as follows: TGTGCCAGCTCACCTGGACAGCTTAATGAAAAACTGTTTTTT.